This TCR beta chain was recorded in a study of blood T cell repertoires in COVID-19. Using immunoSEQ multiplex PCR, the repertoire was profiled, and TCRdb retains in-frame clones only, with some absent. The table lists roughly 63,000 clones, about 80% of them singletons. The CDR3 has 13 residues. Germline assignment: CDR1 MNHNY and CDR2 SVGAGI (reference sequence). J gave up 1 base and V 9 bases, and 3 bases lay outside the gene matches. The sequence was collected from a human donor in a cohort sampled during active COVID-19. This rearrangement joins TRBV6-6 to TRBJ1-2; 9 bases agree with TRBD1. Sample: peripheral blood. The CDR3 reads CASGTGLNYGYTF. CDR3 nucleotides: TGTGCCAGTGGGACAGGGCTTAACTATGGCTACACCTTC.